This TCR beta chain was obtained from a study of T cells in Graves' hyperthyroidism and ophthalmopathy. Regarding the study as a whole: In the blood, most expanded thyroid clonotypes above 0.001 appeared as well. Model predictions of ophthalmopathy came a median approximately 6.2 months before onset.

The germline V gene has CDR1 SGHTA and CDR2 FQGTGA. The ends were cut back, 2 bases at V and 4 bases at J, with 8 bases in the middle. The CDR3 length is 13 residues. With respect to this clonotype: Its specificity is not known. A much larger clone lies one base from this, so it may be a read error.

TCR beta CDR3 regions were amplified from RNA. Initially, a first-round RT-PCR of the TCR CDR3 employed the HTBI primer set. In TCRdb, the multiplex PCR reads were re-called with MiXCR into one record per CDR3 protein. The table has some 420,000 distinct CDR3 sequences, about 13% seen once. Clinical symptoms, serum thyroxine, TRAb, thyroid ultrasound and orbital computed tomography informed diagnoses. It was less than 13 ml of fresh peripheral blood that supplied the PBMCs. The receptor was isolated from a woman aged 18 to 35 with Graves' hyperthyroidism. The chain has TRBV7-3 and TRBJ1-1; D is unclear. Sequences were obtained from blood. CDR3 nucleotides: TGTGCCAGCAGCTTATTTGTTGGCACTGAAGCTTTCTTT. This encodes CASSLFVGTEAFF.